This is a list of T cell receptor beta chains from one sample in a study of cytomegalovirus exposure and HLA in healthy donors. Data came from immunoSEQ multiplex PCR; TCRdb stores just in-frame clones and leaves some out. The sample includes 110,000 to 150,000 clones, about four fifths of them seen just once. Specimen: PBMCs. These receptor sequences come from a woman aged 30 to 39 in good health and CMV-seronegative. Each CDR3 is given with its conserved first and last residue. Each record gives: clone size, D gene, V gene, J gene, CDR3 DNA, CDR3 protein. D genes are given only for firm matches. Clone size is stated in some rows and not others, as once, few, many or a class when expanded.

>NA|NA|TRBV10-3|TRBJ2-2
TGTGCCATCAAAGCCCTAGGCGGGGAGCTGTTTTTT
CAIKALGGELFF
>few|NA|TRBV6-1|TRBJ1-6
TGTGCCAGCAGTGGTACGGGGGGGGGCCTAGGTTCACCCCTCCACTTT
CASSGTGGGLGSPLHF
>NA|NA|TRBV7-8|TRBJ2-7
TGTGCCAGCAGCGAAGGAGGAAGATCCTACGAGCAGTACTTC
CASSEGGRSYEQYF
>NA|TRBD1|TRBV5-1|TRBJ2-3
TGCGCCAGCAGCCCTAGGGGACAGGGGGTCGGAGATACGCAGTATTTT
CASSPRGQGVGDTQYF
>NA|TRBD1|TRBV5-6|TRBJ2-2
TGTGCCAGCAGCTTGATCGTAAAAAGGGACAGGGGGCGTCCCGGGGAGCTGTTTTTT
CASSLIVKRDRGRPGELFF
>NA|TRBD2|TRBV6-5|TRBJ2-7
TGTGCCAGCAGTAAGGGACTAGCGGGGAGCTACGAGCAGTACTTC
CASSKGLAGSYEQYF
>NA|TRBD1|TRBV5-4|TRBJ2-3
TGTGCCAGCAGCTTGGACGGGACAGGGGCAGATACGCAGTATTTT
CASSLDGTGADTQYF
>NA|TRBD1|TRBV7-2|TRBJ2-2
TGTGCCAGCAGCCCGGGACAGTACACCGGGGAGCTGTTTTTT
CASSPGQYTGELFF
>NA|TRBD1|TRBV7-7|TRBJ2-3
TGTGCCAGCAGCTTGGGACAGAGCACAGATACGCAGTATTTT
CASSLGQSTDTQYF
>NA|TRBD2|TRBV2|TRBJ2-3
TGTGCCAGCACTACTAGCGGGGGGGCAGATACGCAGTATTTT
CASTTSGGADTQYF
>NA|TRBD1|TRBV5-4|TRBJ1-4
TGTGCCAGCAGCTTCGGGACAGGGGGATCGGCAACTAATGAAAAACTGTTTTTT
CASSFGTGGSATNEKLFF
>NA|TRBD2|TRBV19|TRBJ2-2
TGTGCCAGTAGTACCCAAGGACTAGCGGGGAACACCGGGGAGCTGTTTTTT
CASSTQGLAGNTGELFF
>NA|NA|TRBV19|TRBJ2-1
TGTGCCAGTAGTATAGATACTGGCTCCTACAATGAGCAGTTCTTC
CASSIDTGSYNEQFF
>NA|TRBD1|TRBV5-6|TRBJ1-2
TGTGCCAGCAGCTTGGTAAATCTGGGACAGGGGAACGACTATGGCTACACCTTC
CASSLVNLGQGNDYGYTF
>NA|NA|TRBV7-8|TRBJ2-1
TGTGCCAGCAGCCAAACGACAGGATATGAGCAGTTCTTC
CASSQTTGYEQFF
>NA|NA|TRBV29-1|TRBJ2-1
TGCAGCGTGAAGAAACGGGACAATGCTGGGAATGAGCAGTTCTTC
CSVKKRDNAGNEQFF
>once|NA|TRBV20-1|TRBJ1-2
TGCAGTGCCCGGGGGATCGCTGGCTACACCTTC
CSARGIAGYTF
>NA|TRBD1|TRBV5-6|TRBJ2-5
TGTGCCAGCAGCTTCGGGACAGGGACCCAAGAGACCCAGTACTTC
CASSFGTGTQETQYF
>NA|NA|TRBV2|TRBJ1-1
TGTGCCAGCATCGGCAGGGGGAACACTGAAGCTTTCTTT
CASIGRGNTEAFF
>few|NA|TRBV6-5|TRBJ2-7
TGTGCCAGCAGTTACAACAGGGCGGGCGAGCAGTACTTC
CASSYNRAGEQYF
>NA|TRBD2|TRBV5-1|TRBJ2-3
TGCGCCAGCAGCGCCCTAGAGCGGGGGAGCACAGATACGCAGTATTTT
CASSALERGSTDTQYF
>NA|TRBD1|TRBV7-9|TRBJ1-2
TGTGCCAGCAGCTTGGGACAGGAGAACTATGGCTACACCTTC
CASSLGQENYGYTF
>NA|NA|TRBV2|TRBJ1-6
TGTGCCAGCAGGCCCGGGATGAGTAATTCACCCCTCCACTTT
CASRPGMSNSPLHF
>NA|TRBD1|TRBV4-2|TRBJ1-5
TGTGCCAGCAGCCCTAAGGGTCGGACAGGGGGCCAGCCCCAGCATTTT
CASSPKGRTGGQPQHF
>once|NA|TRBV5-1|TRBJ1-4
TGCGCCAGCAGCTGGAACAGTTTACCTAATGAAAAACTGTTTTTT
CASSWNSLPNEKLFF
>once|NA|TRBV5-1|TRBJ2-3
TGCGCCAGCAGCTTGGGGTCGGGGAACCCCACAGATACGCAGTATTTT
CASSLGSGNPTDTQYF
>few|TRBD1|TRBV2|TRBJ1-1
TGTGCCAGCAGTGAAGCGACAGGGGGTGCCACTGAAGCTTTCTTT
CASSEATGGATEAFF
>few|NA|TRBV2|TRBJ1-2
TGTGCCAGCAGTGGTGCAGCTAACTATGGCTACACCTTC
CASSGAANYGYTF